The clone carrying this TCR beta chain has a handful of counts. Its antigen remains unidentified. Libraries of naive CD8 T cells were made from 20,000 to 1,000,000 sorted cells. They used 10%, 30% or 50% RNA. Bulk TCR libraries were made with methods that had been previously described and with listed TCR primers. TCRdb used MiXCR to reprocess the PCR reads, holding one entry per CDR3 protein. The table shows about 54,000 distinct CDR3 sequences, with 25% occurring only once. The record originates from a study of molecular identifiers for immune sequencing clone quantification. General observations from the study: Clones that exceeded 20 RNA copies held over 97% of effector molecules, yet under 1% in naive cells.

The CDR3 is made up of 15 amino acids. Germline CDR1 is LNHNV and CDR2 is YYDKDF (reference sequence). The V gene lost 0 bases and the J gene lost 1 base, with 7 bases spanning the gap. The chain joins TRBV15 to TRBJ1-5; D not resolved. Input material: naive CD8+ T cells from blood, with Jurkat cell RNA spiked in. Subset of the sample: FACS-sorted CD8+CD4-CCR7+CD45RA+ naive T cells. The sequence derives from a human donor in good health. Some libraries in this study had Jurkat cell RNA spiked in. CDR3 sequence reads: CATSRDHKSNQPQHF. The CDR3 DNA sequence: TGTGCCACCAGCAGAGATCATAAGAGCAATCAGCCCCAGCATTTT.